The clone carrying this T cell receptor (beta chain) was seen many times. This entry is derived from a study of T cells in Graves' hyperthyroidism and ophthalmopathy. What was amplified from RNA transcripts were TCR beta CDR3 regions. Initially, a first-round RT-PCR of the TCR CDR3 employed the HTBI primer set. TCRdb re-called the multiplex PCR reads with MiXCR, one entry per CDR3 protein. The top ten clones hold over 12% of a sample with about 420,000 distinct CDR3 sequences, approximately 14% of them seen once. Germline loops: CDR1 MDHEN, CDR2 SYDVKM. With 7 bases removed from V and 7 bases from J, the gap between germline ends came to 23 bases. The CDR3 consists of 15 residues.

Sequenced sample: blood. The chain has TRBV28 and TRBJ2-7, with D perhaps matching TRBD1 (6 bases). This sequence originates from a woman between 18 and 30 years old with Graves' hyperthyroidism. The CDR3 sequence: CASTGDTKGVWEQYF. Written as DNA, the CDR3 is TGTGCCAGCACCGGGGACACCAAAGGCGTCTGGGAGCAGTACTTC.